This note documents a single T cell receptor (beta chain) sequence. Its antigen is unknown. CDR3 length equals 15 residues. Germline assignment: CDR1 SGDLS and CDR2 YYNGEE. J gave up 8 bases and V 4 bases, and 11 bases lay outside the gene matches. These data originate in a study of identifying expanded T cells in peripheral blood. Overall study findings and caveats: Approximately two-week clone count variance significantly increased as total template count grew.

The protocol was immunoSEQ multiplex PCR, while the TCRdb copy is restricted to in-frame clones and leaves out a portion. This sample has 97,000 or so clones; about 91% occur once, and the top ten carry roughly 14%. Material for sequencing was blood. The TCR comes from a person aged 18 to 70 in good health. The chain carries TRBV9 and TRBJ1-4, with 7 bases that match TRBD1. CDR3 nucleotides: TGTGCCAGCAGCCCCCGACAGGGTTATAGAGAAAAACTGTTTTTT. It codes for CASSPRQGYREKLFF.